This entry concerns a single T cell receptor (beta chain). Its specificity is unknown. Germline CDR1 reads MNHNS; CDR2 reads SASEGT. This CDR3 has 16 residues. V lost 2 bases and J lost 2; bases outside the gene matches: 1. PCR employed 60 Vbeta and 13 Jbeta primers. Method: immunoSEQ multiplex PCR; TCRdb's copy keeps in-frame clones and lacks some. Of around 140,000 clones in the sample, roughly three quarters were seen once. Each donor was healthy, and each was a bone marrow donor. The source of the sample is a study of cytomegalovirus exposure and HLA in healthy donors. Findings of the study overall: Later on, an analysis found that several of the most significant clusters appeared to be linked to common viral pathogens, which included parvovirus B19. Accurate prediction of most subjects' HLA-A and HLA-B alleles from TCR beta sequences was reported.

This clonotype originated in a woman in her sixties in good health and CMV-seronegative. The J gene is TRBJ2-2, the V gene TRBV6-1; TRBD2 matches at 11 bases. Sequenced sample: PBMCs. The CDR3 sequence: CASSERLAGNTGELFF. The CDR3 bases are TGTGCCAGCAGTGAAAGACTAGCGGGAAACACCGGGGAGCTGTTTTTT.